Sequencing of this T cell receptor beta chain was carried out in a study of T-cell reconstitution after alpha-beta-depleted transplantation in children. V shed 4 bases and J shed 6 bases, with 9 bases lying between them. The CDR3 covers 12 residues. Unique molecular identifiers were used to barcode this TCRbeta library. MiXCR, run by TCRdb on the PCR reads, gives a single entry per CDR3 protein. The sample has around 87,000 distinct CDR3 sequences, about 8% seen once; the top ten hold more than 6.5%. Ten or more counts support this clonotype. Sequenced material: PBMCs from the stem cell graft donor, taken from the stem cell graft. The chain links TRBV12-3 or TRBV12-4 to TRBJ1-2; D unresolved. This TCR came from a human donor who donated a stem cell graft to a child with congenital amegakaryocytic thrombocytopenia. The DNA for the CDR3 is TGTGCCAGCAGTTCCCAGTCGGATGGCTACACCTTC. As protein: CASSSQSDGYTF.